This T cell receptor (beta chain) was captured in a study of cytomegalovirus exposure and HLA in healthy donors listed by TCRdb under 2017. Background on the whole study: In an earlier analysis of roughly 590 of the donors, 276 Gb of sequence data and 120 million or so unique TCR beta sequences from 180 million or so T cells were reported. An early release covering 550 to 650 HLA-typed donors comprised approximately 290 gigabases of sequencing data and roughly 85 million unique TCR sequences. Among the approximately 430 genotyped donors, roughly 80% belonged to the genetic ancestry cluster associated with self-reported Caucasian donors. The aim of the study was to test whether cataloging public T cell receptors could identify signatures of past pathogen exposure. The study profiled the T cell repertoires of more than 500 subjects by immunosequencing and related them to cytomegalovirus serostatus. In addition to the first cohort of 500 to 850 subjects, a separate validation cohort of over 90 different subjects was used. High-throughput TCR immunosequencing, statistical association of individual TCRs with disease status, and machine learning were combined to predict cytomegalovirus infection status. A later analysis re-analyzed previously published TCR beta repertoires from 500 to 700 donors and added high-resolution HLA genotyping to study TCR occurrence patterns. The later analysis used no new phenotypic data to find candidate immune exposures, relying instead on TCR beta sequences and their occurrence across donors. An earlier analysis of 500 to 650 of the donors applied high-throughput TCR beta sequencing to assess whether each TCR beta V gene segment acted as functional or pseudogenic. Donor age, sex, ethnicity and CMV serostatus were compiled alongside the repertoire data. A later genetic analysis took genome-wide SNP genotypes for about 55% of the roughly 670 donors and used that subset as a discovery cohort. All discovery cohort repertoires had been generated using a single sequencing platform. HLA typing included class I and class II loci at four-digit resolution. The number of typed donors differed by locus: roughly 629-640 for A, B, C, DRB1 and DQB1; roughly 510 for DQA1; roughly 600 for DPA1; and 400 to 480 for DPB1. A handful of DR-DQ haplotypes were handled as single units for association and clustering because linkage in the cohort was strong. Across around 400 genotyped donors of the cohort, an average of approximately 240,000 unique TCR beta nucleotide sequences per donor were sequenced, and roughly 20% of those sequences were non-productive. The research as a whole found: According to a later analysis, TCR association rates differed among HLA loci, with DRB1 alleles showing the most associated TCRs and HLA-C alleles showing the fewest. Broadly in line with IMGT annotations, most TCR beta V segments showed up in productive rearrangements about 90% or about 30% of the time in an earlier analysis of several hundred of the donors. The 87-base-pair reads could not distinguish some IMGT-functional V segments, including TRBV6-2 and TRBV6-3, so those segments were excluded. The classifier was reported to diagnose cytomegalovirus status with high specificity and sensitivity in both the original cohort and the validation cohort. Strong co-occurrence of HLA alleles, especially DR and DQ, made assigning TCR associations to individual alleles difficult. Across donors, most TCR sequences were observed very rarely, whereas some public TCRs were present in many individuals. The cohort was sequenced for TCR beta chains only, and without alpha or paired-chain data the features that could be detected were limited. A further reported finding was that TCR beta sequences accurately predicted the HLA-A and HLA-B alleles for most subjects in the first cohort. Because HLA typing was missing for some donors at each locus, association tests included only the typed subset. According to a later analysis, parvovirus B19, influenza, CMV and Epstein-Barr virus appeared linked to several top co-occurrence clusters. A total of 150 or so TCR beta chains were listed by the study as associated with cytomegalovirus. CMV serostatus was the only immune exposure information available for the cohort. Specific HLA alleles were associated with over 15,000 TCR beta sequences at a false discovery rate of 0.05 in a later analysis. Presence/absence analyses assumed roughly uniform sequencing depth across donors, an assumption that may not hold. In vitro tests confirmed that a few of the cytomegalovirus-associated TCR beta chains recognize cytomegalovirus antigens. According to a later analysis, most CMV-associated TCR beta chains appeared to be HLA-restricted, and the HLA associations seemed to be driven largely by CMV exposure. Compared with equally common non-associated chains, HLA-associated TCR beta chains in a later analysis were more clonally expanded and had lower generation probabilities. According to the authors, the approach could potentially be generalized to other disease states and immunological phenotypes. A later genetic analysis associated a missense DCLRE1C variant with V-gene and J-gene trimming of TCR beta chains, and an independent cohort replicated the association. Because counts were too low, more than 15 rarely observed V segments, including chromosome 9 orphons, were excluded from the earlier analysis of around 590 of the donors. The sequencing pipeline was judged likely to have produced a cluster of highly shared sequence variants as a technical artifact. A later genetic analysis reported fewer N-insertions in productive TCRs among donors in an Asian-associated ancestry cluster than the approximately 700-donor mean. Correlated functional status among segregating V segments might be attributable to linkage disequilibrium, but an unknown experimental factor could not be ruled out.

Receptors were amplified or captured by the immunoSEQ multiplex PCR assay. For the multiplex PCR, a mixture combining 60 forward primers for TCR Vbeta segments and 13 reverse primers for TCR Jbeta segments was used. Amplification of the CDR3 region of rearranged TCR beta genes was performed with a multiplex PCR assay on genomic DNA. The Illumina HiSeq System was used to sequence the amplified TCR beta libraries as 87-base-pair reads. In the paper's pipeline: Across the 666 repertoires, a later analysis counted 78 million or so unique TCR beta chains, around 10 million of which were shared by at least two donors. To remove PCR and sequencing errors, raw reads were error-corrected and collapsed into unique sequences using a nearest-neighbor algorithm that merged closely related sequences. To assign V, D and J gene segments, CDR3 sequences were aligned to IMGT reference sequences. For a sequence to be retained, at least a six-nucleotide match to both a V gene segment and a J gene segment was required. Rearrangements were called productive when the CDR3 lacked stop codons and stayed in frame with V and J; all others were non-productive. CDR3 was defined by IMGT convention, running from the second conserved V-encoded cysteine to the conserved J-encoded phenylalanine. In an earlier analysis of roughly 610 of the donors, sequences lacking an unambiguous match to a single V gene segment were excluded. In an earlier analysis of around 590 of the donors, a V segment was called functional when productive rearrangements were above 56.7%, and segregating when the standard deviation between donors exceeded 5%. A statistical classification framework was built to diagnose cytomegalovirus status from the catalog of TCR beta chain sequences. In a later analysis, V and J genes were assigned by comparing TCR nucleotide sequences against IMGT/GENE-DB human TR gene sequences. Using the TCRdist pipeline, a later analysis assigned CDR3 sequences along with most-parsimonious VDJ recombination scenarios. In a later analysis, each TCR beta chain was defined by its CDR3 amino acid sequence together with its V-gene family, and reads lacking a unique V-gene family were excluded. In a later analysis, 500 to 700 highly shared, low-generation-probability nucleotide sequences were removed to address suspected cross-contamination and a sequencing artifact. A later analysis calculated a clonal expansion index for each public chain from normalized within-repertoire ranks of inferred template counts. In a later analysis, generation probabilities were computed using a VDJ recombination model fitted to out-of-frame rearrangements, and the results were checked against IGoR. In a later analysis, hypergeometric tests were used to score TCR-TCR, TCR-HLA and TCR-CMV co-occurrence, with a repertoire-size bias correction applied to TCR pairs. A later analysis estimated false discovery rates by permuting HLA or CMV assignments 20 times. A later analysis grouped co-occurring TCRs with DBSCAN, adding TCRdist sequence similarity when clustering within HLA-allele-positive subsets. Repertoires with fewer than 30,000 or more than 120,000 public chains, plus five repertoires with anomalous nucleotide sharing, were excluded from co-occurrence clustering. Here the immuneACCESS table is served through TCRdb, limited to in-frame sequences with V and J called. Missing clones are a known gap in these copies; in checked studies unresolved V genes cover under half, and the rest lacks a known reason. V and J calls plus clone size are reproduced from that table; the DNA served to infer D and trimming. The sample table shows 120,000 or so clones, and approximately 66% are seen once. 8% to 9% of the sample comes from the top ten.

The cohort consisted of 600 to 750 healthy bone marrow donors. All cohort members were sampled while nominally healthy, although unrecorded immune exposures were likely present. The donor was CMV seropositive and belonged to the group of over 250 seropositive cohort members. Each donor provided a peripheral blood sample, and peripheral blood mononuclear cells were used for TCR beta sequencing. The Qiagen DNeasy Blood Extraction Kit was used to extract genomic DNA from the blood cell samples. Points on this clone: The antigen it binds to is not known. Base qualities are not provided; no much larger clone lies one nucleotide away.

Including cysteine and phenylalanine, the CDR3 has 15 amino acids. Left in the record is the CDR3 DNA by itself, 45 bases read in frame from the first base. At the junction V is shortened by 4 bases and J by 4 bases; bases outside the gene matches: 5. CDR1 and CDR2 are read off the germline V gene as MNHNS and SASEGT. The sequence is built from TRBV6-1 and TRBJ2-5; TRBD1 aligns with 11 central bases. The TCR sequence derives from a woman in her 40s in good health and CMV-seropositive. Sequencing used PBMCs. The CDR3 loop reads CASSAGTGGRETQYF. The DNA is TGTGCCAGCAGTGCCGGGACAGGGGGGCGAGAGACCCAGTACTTC.